This T cell receptor beta chain appears in the sequencing data of a study of cytomegalovirus exposure and HLA in healthy donors. Study observations and caveats: Rare sequences made up most TCRs, while some public TCRs were found in many donors.

13 Jbeta primers and 60 Vbeta primers were used for the PCR. Libraries were prepared by immunoSEQ multiplex PCR; TCRdb keeps only in-frame clonotypes and omits some of them. The table records under 150,000 clones, 75% to 85% of them present only once. Germline CDR1 is SNHLY and CDR2 is FYNNEI. The CDR3 is made up of 11 amino acids. Deletions cut 6 bases from V and 2 bases from J, with 4 bases between. A remark on this clone: The antigen remains unidentified.

This chain joins TRBV2 and TRBJ2-5; no reliable D call. Sequenced sample: PBMCs. The receptor was derived from a female donor in good health and CMV-seronegative. This chain's CDR3 is CASSRQETQYF. The CDR3 region has the DNA TGTGCCAGCAGCAGGCAAGAGACCCAGTACTTC.